Listed below are T cell receptor beta chains from one sample, sequenced in a study of early T cells in non-severe SARS-CoV-2 infection. TCRdb reprocessed the 5' RACE reads with MiXCR, giving one entry per CDR3 protein. The sample shows around 47,000 distinct CDR3 sequences, approximately 10% of them seen only once. What was sequenced was whole blood. The receptor source for this set is an adult who was a healthcare worker with PCR-confirmed SARS-CoV-2 infection or an uninfected control (not recorded which). Both conserved end residues are part of each CDR3. The order of the fields is J gene, V gene, D gene, clone size, CDR3 protein, CDR3 DNA. D genes are given only for firm matches. For some rows the clone size is stated as once, few or many, or as a class when expanded; others skip it.

J gene: TRBJ1-1
V gene: TRBV12-3/TRBV12-4
D gene: -
clone size: once
CDR3 protein: CASSLVEYGPVRQDEAFF
CDR3 DNA: TGTGCCAGCAGTTTAGTGGAATACGGACCTGTTAGGCAGGATGAAGCTTTCTTT

J gene: TRBJ2-1
V gene: TRBV5-1
D gene: -
clone size: few
CDR3 protein: CASGSGTYNEQFF
CDR3 DNA: TGCGCCAGCGGGTCGGGGACCTACAATGAGCAGTTCTTC

J gene: TRBJ1-1
V gene: TRBV20-1
D gene: TRBD1
clone size: few
CDR3 protein: CSASYRGGTEAFF
CDR3 DNA: TGCAGTGCTAGTTACAGGGGGGGCACTGAAGCTTTCTTT

J gene: TRBJ2-5
V gene: TRBV19
D gene: -
clone size: many
CDR3 protein: CASSGPEETQYF
CDR3 DNA: TGTGCCAGTAGCGGGCCAGAAGAGACCCAGTACTTC

J gene: TRBJ1-1
V gene: TRBV30
D gene: -
clone size: -
CDR3 protein: CASLHRTVRTEAFF
CDR3 DNA: TGTGCCTCTCTGCACCGGACCGTGCGCACTGAAGCTTTCTTT

J gene: TRBJ1-1
V gene: TRBV25-1
D gene: -
clone size: few
CDR3 protein: CASSEWNTNTEAFF
CDR3 DNA: TGTGCCAGCAGTGAATGGAACACGAACACTGAAGCTTTCTTT

J gene: TRBJ1-1
V gene: TRBV20-1
D gene: -
clone size: -
CDR3 protein: CSARVSPWGAAEAFF
CDR3 DNA: TGCAGTGCTAGAGTAAGCCCTTGGGGGGCCGCTGAAGCTTTCTTT

J gene: TRBJ1-2
V gene: TRBV7-2
D gene: TRBD1
clone size: few
CDR3 protein: CASSTDRGGLYGYTF
CDR3 DNA: TGTGCCAGCAGCACGGACAGGGGAGGGCTATATGGCTACACCTTC

J gene: TRBJ1-1
V gene: TRBV5-1
D gene: -
clone size: -
CDR3 protein: CASTSRPQKAFF
CDR3 DNA: TGCGCCAGCACCTCCCGGCCCCAAAAGGCTTTCTTT

J gene: TRBJ2-7
V gene: TRBV13
D gene: -
clone size: many
CDR3 protein: CASSSRDLLYEQYF
CDR3 DNA: TGTGCCAGCAGCTCCCGGGACTTATTGTACGAGCAGTACTTC

J gene: TRBJ2-1
V gene: TRBV29-1
D gene: -
clone size: -
CDR3 protein: CSVGQNNEQFF
CDR3 DNA: TGCAGCGTAGGACAAAACAATGAGCAGTTCTTC

J gene: TRBJ2-7
V gene: TRBV10-3
D gene: -
clone size: many
CDR3 protein: CAISELDGPQYF
CDR3 DNA: TGTGCCATCAGTGAACTGGACGGCCCGCAGTACTTC

J gene: TRBJ1-1
V gene: TRBV2
D gene: -
clone size: -
CDR3 protein: CASSLEGWTEAFF
CDR3 DNA: TGTGCCAGCAGTCTGGAGGGTTGGACAGAAGCTTTCTTT

J gene: TRBJ1-2
V gene: TRBV3-1
D gene: -
clone size: -
CDR3 protein: CASSRETRYGYTF
CDR3 DNA: TGTGCCAGCAGCCGAGAAACCCGCTATGGCTACACCTTC

J gene: TRBJ1-2
V gene: TRBV30
D gene: -
clone size: many
CDR3 protein: CAWSKGGYTF
CDR3 DNA: TGTGCCTGGAGTAAAGGTGGCTACACCTTC

J gene: TRBJ1-5
V gene: TRBV30
D gene: TRBD1
clone size: few
CDR3 protein: CAWSLTGGDQPQHF
CDR3 DNA: TGTGCCTGGAGTCTAACAGGGGGCGACCAGCCCCAGCATTTT

J gene: TRBJ1-6
V gene: TRBV27
D gene: TRBD1
clone size: -
CDR3 protein: CASSLYPSTAGGNSPLHF
CDR3 DNA: TGTGCCAGCAGTTTATACCCCTCTACTGCAGGGGGCAATTCACCCCTCCACTTT

J gene: TRBJ1-5
V gene: TRBV28
D gene: TRBD1
clone size: -
CDR3 protein: CASTPGQRINQPQHF
CDR3 DNA: TGTGCCAGCACCCCGGGACAGAGAATCAATCAGCCCCAGCATTTT

J gene: TRBJ2-2
V gene: TRBV18
D gene: -
clone size: few
CDR3 protein: CASSPFDKGSNTGELFF
CDR3 DNA: TGTGCCAGCTCACCATTCGATAAGGGGTCGAACACCGGGGAGCTGTTTTTT

J gene: TRBJ1-5
V gene: TRBV6-2/TRBV6-3
D gene: TRBD1
clone size: many
CDR3 protein: CASSYSGTGGGQPQHF
CDR3 DNA: TGTGCCAGCAGTTATTCCGGGACAGGGGGCGGTCAGCCCCAGCATTTT

J gene: TRBJ2-2
V gene: TRBV11-2
D gene: -
clone size: few
CDR3 protein: CASASGELFF
CDR3 DNA: TGTGCCAGCGCGTCCGGGGAGCTGTTTTTT

J gene: TRBJ2-7
V gene: TRBV7-2
D gene: TRBD2
clone size: -
CDR3 protein: CASSPGTSGGWYF
CDR3 DNA: TGTGCCAGCAGCCCCGGGACTAGCGGGGGGTGGTACTTC

J gene: TRBJ2-7
V gene: TRBV7-3
D gene: -
clone size: many
CDR3 protein: CASSLTAGDSYEQYF
CDR3 DNA: TGTGCCAGCAGCTTAACGGCAGGGGACTCCTACGAGCAGTACTTC

J gene: TRBJ2-7
V gene: TRBV6-5
D gene: TRBD1
clone size: few
CDR3 protein: CASSSLTGGLREYF
CDR3 DNA: TGTGCCAGCAGTTCTTTGACAGGGGGCTTAAGGGAGTACTTC

J gene: TRBJ2-5
V gene: TRBV29-1
D gene: TRBD1
clone size: many
CDR3 protein: CSVWTGAEETQYF
CDR3 DNA: TGCAGCGTGTGGACAGGGGCCGAGGAAACCCAGTACTTC

J gene: TRBJ2-7
V gene: TRBV19
D gene: -
clone size: many
CDR3 protein: CASRLYEQYF
CDR3 DNA: TGTGCCAGTAGGCTCTACGAGCAGTACTTC

J gene: TRBJ2-7
V gene: TRBV27
D gene: TRBD1
clone size: many
CDR3 protein: CASSQRTGGSYEQYF
CDR3 DNA: TGTGCCAGCAGTCAAAGGACAGGGGGGAGCTACGAGCAGTACTTC

J gene: TRBJ1-1
V gene: TRBV30
D gene: -
clone size: few
CDR3 protein: CAWREGIGWGAFF
CDR3 DNA: TGTGCCTGGAGGGAAGGAATTGGTTGGGGAGCTTTCTTT

J gene: TRBJ1-4
V gene: TRBV7-9
D gene: -
clone size: many
CDR3 protein: CASSLEWGRNEKLFF
CDR3 DNA: TGTGCCAGCAGCTTAGAATGGGGCAGAAATGAAAAACTGTTTTTT

J gene: TRBJ2-7
V gene: TRBV11-3
D gene: -
clone size: many
CDR3 protein: CASSFSGAYEQYF
CDR3 DNA: TGTGCCAGCAGCTTCTCCGGAGCCTACGAGCAGTACTTC

J gene: TRBJ2-3
V gene: TRBV7-3
D gene: TRBD1
clone size: many
CDR3 protein: CASSQPGTGGTDTQYF
CDR3 DNA: TGTGCCAGCAGCCAACCCGGGACAGGGGGCACGGATACGCAGTATTTT

J gene: TRBJ1-2
V gene: TRBV4-3
D gene: -
clone size: few
CDR3 protein: CASSQKGTLTGLYGYTF
CDR3 DNA: TGCGCCAGCAGCCAAAAAGGGACCCTGACAGGCCTATATGGCTACACCTTC

J gene: TRBJ2-7
V gene: TRBV5-5
D gene: TRBD2
clone size: few
CDR3 protein: CASSLELAGNEQYF
CDR3 DNA: TGTGCCAGCAGCTTGGAACTAGCGGGGAACGAGCAGTACTTC

J gene: TRBJ2-2
V gene: TRBV20-1
D gene: TRBD2
clone size: -
CDR3 protein: CSAPPSGQTGELFF
CDR3 DNA: TGCAGTGCTCCCCCTAGCGGCCAGACCGGGGAGCTGTTTTTT

J gene: TRBJ2-1
V gene: TRBV7-2
D gene: -
clone size: -
CDR3 protein: CASSLYRAYEQFF
CDR3 DNA: TGTGCCAGCAGCCTATACAGGGCGTATGAGCAGTTCTTC

J gene: TRBJ1-1
V gene: TRBV27
D gene: -
clone size: many
CDR3 protein: CASSRGTEAFF
CDR3 DNA: TGTGCCAGCAGTCGAGGGACTGAAGCTTTCTTT

J gene: TRBJ2-4
V gene: TRBV20-1
D gene: -
clone size: -
CDR3 protein: CSASSSGIQYF
CDR3 DNA: TGCAGTGCTAGTTCCTCTGGCATTCAGTACTTC

J gene: TRBJ2-3
V gene: TRBV30
D gene: TRBD1
clone size: many
CDR3 protein: CAWSVKQGAHTDTQYF
CDR3 DNA: TGTGCCTGGAGTGTTAAACAGGGGGCGCACACAGATACGCAGTATTTT

J gene: TRBJ2-7
V gene: TRBV5-5
D gene: -
clone size: once
CDR3 protein: CASSLEAGERYEQYF
CDR3 DNA: TGTGCCAGCAGCTTGGAGGCAGGGGAGCGGTACGAGCAGTACTTC

J gene: TRBJ2-7
V gene: TRBV11-2
D gene: -
clone size: -
CDR3 protein: CASSRGPSSYEQYF
CDR3 DNA: TGTGCCAGCAGCCGCGGACCGAGCTCCTACGAGCAGTACTTC

J gene: TRBJ2-1
V gene: TRBV2
D gene: TRBD1
clone size: few
CDR3 protein: CASRTGTGEREQFF
CDR3 DNA: TGTGCCAGCAGGACCGGGACAGGGGAGAGGGAGCAGTTCTTC

J gene: TRBJ2-2
V gene: TRBV19
D gene: TRBD2
clone size: -
CDR3 protein: CASSIGAGGGTGELFF
CDR3 DNA: TGTGCCAGTAGTATCGGAGCGGGGGGAGGCACCGGGGAGCTGTTTTTT

J gene: TRBJ2-1
V gene: TRBV7-2
D gene: -
clone size: many
CDR3 protein: CASSLRASSYNEQFF
CDR3 DNA: TGTGCCAGCAGCTTACGGGCTAGCTCCTACAATGAGCAGTTCTTC

J gene: TRBJ1-4
V gene: TRBV30
D gene: TRBD1
clone size: -
CDR3 protein: CAWSTGAGGEKLFF
CDR3 DNA: TGTGCCTGGTCCACAGGGGCGGGGGGTGAAAAACTGTTTTTT

J gene: TRBJ2-3
V gene: TRBV6-2/TRBV6-3
D gene: -
clone size: -
CDR3 protein: CASSDGKPSTDTQYF
CDR3 DNA: TGTGCCAGCAGTGACGGCAAGCCCAGCACAGATACGCAGTATTTT

J gene: TRBJ1-1
V gene: TRBV6-6
D gene: -
clone size: few
CDR3 protein: CASSYLAGVGGTEAFF
CDR3 DNA: TGTGCCAGCAGTTATTTGGCGGGAGTGGGTGGCACTGAAGCTTTCTTT

J gene: TRBJ2-3
V gene: TRBV6-5
D gene: -
clone size: -
CDR3 protein: CASRGAEGGTRSTDTQYF
CDR3 DNA: TGTGCCAGCAGGGGGGCTGAAGGGGGAACTAGGAGCACAGATACGCAGTATTTT

J gene: TRBJ1-1
V gene: TRBV6-6
D gene: -
clone size: -
CDR3 protein: CASSRGESYGTEAFF
CDR3 DNA: TGTGCCAGCAGTCGGGGAGAATCCTACGGCACTGAAGCTTTCTTT

J gene: TRBJ2-5
V gene: TRBV7-3
D gene: -
clone size: -
CDR3 protein: CASSTGPWETQYF
CDR3 DNA: TGTGCCAGCAGCACCGGCCCCTGGGAGACCCAGTACTTC

J gene: TRBJ1-1
V gene: TRBV4-1
D gene: TRBD1
clone size: many
CDR3 protein: CASRRQGNTEAFF
CDR3 DNA: TGCGCCAGCAGAAGACAGGGTAACACTGAAGCTTTCTTT

J gene: TRBJ2-3
V gene: TRBV12-3/TRBV12-4
D gene: TRBD1
clone size: many
CDR3 protein: CASSFNRGTDTQYF
CDR3 DNA: TGTGCCAGCAGTTTTAACAGGGGGACAGATACGCAGTATTTT

J gene: TRBJ2-1
V gene: TRBV25-1
D gene: -
clone size: few
CDR3 protein: CASSEWGYGSYNEQFF
CDR3 DNA: TGTGCCAGCAGTGAATGGGGGTATGGTTCCTACAATGAGCAGTTCTTC

J gene: TRBJ2-7
V gene: TRBV20-1
D gene: TRBD2
clone size: -
CDR3 protein: CSARSGGDSYEQYF
CDR3 DNA: TGCAGTGCTAGGAGCGGGGGGGACTCCTACGAGCAGTACTTC

J gene: TRBJ2-7
V gene: TRBV24-1
D gene: -
clone size: few
CDR3 protein: CATAETGSYEQYF
CDR3 DNA: TGTGCCACCGCCGAGACAGGCTCCTACGAGCAGTACTTC

J gene: TRBJ2-3
V gene: TRBV30
D gene: -
clone size: -
CDR3 protein: CAWSVRGRRGDTQYF
CDR3 DNA: TGTGCCTGGAGTGTACGGGGGCGTCGGGGAGATACGCAGTATTTT

J gene: TRBJ2-1
V gene: TRBV4-3
D gene: TRBD2
clone size: few
CDR3 protein: CASSLAVLAGNEQFF
CDR3 DNA: TGCGCCAGCAGTCTAGCCGTGTTAGCGGGTAATGAGCAGTTCTTC

J gene: TRBJ2-3
V gene: TRBV7-6
D gene: -
clone size: many
CDR3 protein: CASSSFLGGPTLDTQYF
CDR3 DNA: TGTGCCAGCAGCTCCTTCCTCGGGGGTCCGACTCTGGATACGCAGTATTTT

J gene: TRBJ2-2
V gene: TRBV7-9
D gene: -
clone size: many
CDR3 protein: CASSPVQLNTGELFF
CDR3 DNA: TGTGCCAGCAGCCCAGTCCAGTTGAACACCGGGGAGCTGTTTTTT

J gene: TRBJ1-2
V gene: TRBV7-2
D gene: -
clone size: once
CDR3 protein: CASSLATGPRLTF
CDR3 DNA: TGTGCCAGCAGCTTAGCGACAGGACCACGGCTAACCTTC